This TCR beta chain originates from a study of neurological immune-mediated disorders. The CDR3 totals 14 residues. Trimming pared 5 bases from V and 5 bases from J, leaving 16 bases between. TCRdb fed the 5' RACE reads into MiXCR, producing one record per CDR3 protein. The table lists 55,000 to 75,000 distinct CDR3 sequences, 5.2% of them singletons. This TCR derives from a woman aged 25 to 39 with multiple sclerosis. The rearrangement uses TRBV12-3 or TRBV12-4 and TRBJ2-7; D ambiguous. Sample: PBMCs. CDR3 DNA sequence: TGTGCCAGCAGTCCCGACACATCCCCTAACGAGCAGTACTTC. Its translation: CASSPDTSPNEQYF.